The 20 T cell receptor beta chains below all came from one sample that was sequenced in a study of OX40 agonist ivuxolimab in advanced cancers. Data came from immunoSEQ multiplex PCR; TCRdb stores just in-frame clones and leaves some out. The data hold roughly 69,000 clones, with approximately 87% observed a single time. Specimen: CD4+ or CD8+ T cells sorted from blood, collected in a trial of the OX40 agonist ivuxolimab. These receptors were collected from an adult with an advanced solid tumor such as melanoma, head and neck, liver or kidney cancer.

In its sample, this clone was seen once. The genes are TRBV6-5 and TRBJ2-2; 9 nucleotides align to TRBD2. CDR3 length: 15 amino acids. Germline CDR1 and CDR2: MNHEY and SVGAGI. Trimming cost V 10 bases and J 9 bases; bases outside gene matches: 15. The CDR3 reads CATTSGGSGGWELFF. The CDR3 DNA reads as TGTGCCACTACCTCGGGTGGTAGCGGGGGCTGGGAGCTGTTTTTT.

The chain joins TRBV6-5 to TRBJ2-5; a weak D match, TRBD2 (6 bases). Germline CDR1 and CDR2: MNHEY and SVGAGI. The CDR3 length is 15 residues. The ends were cut back, 2 bases at V and 2 bases at J, with 12 bases in the middle. CDR3 region: CASSYGPAGQETQYF. The CDR3 DNA reads TGTGCCAGCAGTTACGGCCCCGCGGGACAAGAGACCCAGTACTTC.

The genes are TRBV6-6 and TRBJ1-4, with 7 bases aligning to TRBD1. The germline V gene encodes CDR1 MNHNY and CDR2 SVGAGI (reference sequence). This CDR3 contains 14 residues. V lost 6 bases, J lost 7 bases, and 8 bases stayed unmatched. CDR3 sequence: CASRARQGSEKLFF. CDR3 nucleotides: TGTGCCAGCAGAGCCCGACAGGGTAGTGAAAAACTGTTTTTT.

The rearrangement joins TRBV6-5 to TRBJ2-7; TRBD2 might be the D (6 bases). The germline V gene has CDR1 MNHEY and CDR2 SVGAGI. V was clipped by 6 bases and J by 7 bases, with 16 bases between them. The CDR3 length is 13 residues. CDR3 residues: CASRAGRGREQYF. In DNA form, the CDR3 reads TGTGCCAGCAGAGCCGGCAGAGGGAGGGAGCAGTACTTC.

The chain uses TRBV6-1 and TRBJ2-7; D is unclear. Germline V CDR1 and CDR2: MNHNS, SASEGT. With 2 bases removed from V and 4 bases from J, the gap between germline ends came to 0 bases. The CDR3 runs to 10 residues. CDR3: CASSEYEQYF. The CDR3, as DNA: TGTGCCAGCAGTGAATACGAGCAGTACTTC.

This clone was seen just once. The V and J genes are TRBV28 and TRBJ1-1; perhaps TRBD1 as D (5 bases). The CDR3 totals 16 residues. The germline V gene encodes CDR1 MDHEN and CDR2 SYDVKM. Trimming took 5 bases from V and 6 from J, leaving 22 bases between them. This CDR3 reads CASSRGTWRAGAEAFF. In DNA, the CDR3 is TGTGCCAGCAGTAGGGGTACCTGGAGGGCGGGCGCTGAAGCTTTCTTT. The complete variable domain, with remaining parts taken from reference TRBV28 and TRBJ1-1, reads DVKVTQSSRYLVKRTGEKVFLECVQDMDHENMFWYRQDPGLGLRLIYFSYDVKMKEKGDIPEGYSVSREKKERFSLILESASTNQTSMYLCASSRGTWRAGAEAFFGQGTRLTVV.

The gene calls are TRBV27 and TRBJ2-2; 10 nucleotides match TRBD1. Unmatched junction bases numbered 1, after V lost 3 bases and J lost 3 bases. The CDR3 covers 15 residues. CDR1 is MNHEY, CDR2 SMNVEV, per germline (reference sequence). The CDR3 DNA sequence: TGTGCCAGCAGTTTCGGGACAGGGGACACCGGGGAGCTGTTTTTT. This encodes CASSFGTGDTGELFF.

This chain connects TRBV11-2 to TRBJ2-7; either TRBD1 or TRBD2 may supply D (5 bases each). CDR1 and CDR2 from the germline V gene are SGHAT and FQNNGV. There are 15 residues in the CDR3. Trimming stripped 7 bases from V and 5 bases from J, with 21 bases between. The CDR3 region has the DNA TGTGCCAGCACCACCGGGACCGCCGCGATCAACGAGCAGTACTTC. It yields the protein CASTTGTAAINEQYF.

The rearrangement joins TRBV7-2 to TRBJ2-2; 7 nucleotides align to TRBD2. Germline-derived CDR1 and CDR2 are SGHTA and FQGNSA. This CDR3 region has 15 residues. The J segment lost 5 bases and the V segment lost 3 bases, leaving 6 bases of the junction unmatched. In nucleotides, the CDR3 is TGTGCCAGCAGCTTTCATCTAGCGGTGACCGGGGAGCTGTTTTTT. It specifies CASSFHLAVTGELFF. The full variable domain, its missing parts supplied by reference TRBV7-2 and TRBJ2-2, is GAGVSQSPSNKVTEKGKDVELRCDPISGHTALYWYRQSLGQGLEFLIYFQGNSAPDKSGLPSDRFSAERTGGSVSTLTIQRTQQEDSAVYLCASSFHLAVTGELFFGEGSRLTVL.

The chain couples TRBV5-4 to TRBJ1-1; 7 bases are shared with TRBD1. Germline assignment: CDR1 SGHNT and CDR2 YYREEE (reference sequence). The CDR3 has 15 residues. V shed 4 bases and J 2 bases; nucleotides not matched to a gene: 8. DNA of the CDR3: TGTGCCAGCAGCAAATACAACAGGGGTAACACTGAAGCTTTCTTT. Translating it yields CASSKYNRGNTEAFF. Full variable domain (rest looked up from reference TRBV5-4 and TRBJ1-1): ETGVTQSPTHLIKTRGQQVTLRCSSQSGHNTVSWYQQALGQGPQFIFQYYREEENGRGNFPPRFSGLQFPNYSSELNVNALELDDSALYLCASSKYNRGNTEAFFGQGTRLTVV.

By frequency in the sample, this clone is medium-sized (0.01 to 0.1%). The chain employs TRBV6-5 and TRBJ1-2, with D possibly TRBD1 on 6 matching bases. Trimming removed 8 bases at V and 12 bases at J, with 16 bases between. Germline V gene sequence: CDR1 MNHEY, CDR2 SVGAGI. The CDR3 is made up of 11 amino acids. CDR3 sequence (DNA): TGTGCCAGCGGCCATGACAGGTCCCACACCTTC. As protein: CASGHDRSHTF.

V gene TRBV11-3 combines with J gene TRBJ1-2, with D possibly matching TRBD1 (6 bases). Germline CDR1 and CDR2: SGHNT and YENEEA. V was trimmed by 1 base and J by 4 bases, leaving 13 bases between them. This CDR3 has 15 residues. This chain's CDR3 is CASSLGQGFRYGYTF. The CDR3 nucleotides are TGTGCCAGCAGCTTAGGCCAGGGGTTTCGCTATGGCTACACCTTC.

The chain employs TRBV9 and TRBJ2-3, with TRBD1 as a possible D gene (6 bases). The CDR3 length is 16 residues. V dropped 2 bases and J dropped 5 bases, with 18 bases sitting between them. CDR1 and CDR2 (germline): SGDLS, YYNGEE. The CDR3 sequence: CASSVTSQGMKDTQYF. CDR3 nucleotide sequence: TGTGCCAGCAGCGTGACCTCACAGGGAATGAAAGATACGCAGTATTTT.

The gene calls are TRBV4-3 and TRBJ1-4; 7 bases align to TRBD1. In germline, CDR1 is LGHNA, CDR2 YSLEER. V shed 1 base, J shed 4 bases, and the junction held 12 bases outside the gene matches. CDR3 length: 18 amino acids. CDR3 in amino acids: CASSQVGIRDSDNEKLFF. The CDR3 DNA is TGCGCCAGCAGCCAAGTTGGAATCCGGGACAGTGATAATGAAAAACTGTTTTTT.

The chain joins TRBV19 to TRBJ1-4; D might be TRBD1 (5 bases). Trimming pared 5 bases from V and 8 bases from J, leaving 18 bases between. In germline, CDR1 is LNHDA, CDR2 SQIVND (reference sequence). The length of the CDR3 is 15 residues. CDR3 in DNA: TGTGCCAGTAGTGACCTGAGGGGCTTAGGGGAAAAACTGTTTTTT. Protein product: CASSDLRGLGEKLFF. Using reference TRBV19 and TRBJ1-4 for the parts outside the CDR3, the full variable domain is DGGITQSPKYLFRKEGQNVTLSCEQNLNHDAMYWYRQDPGQGLRLIYYSQIVNDFQKGDIAEGYSVSREKKESFPLTVTSAQKNPTAFYLCASSDLRGLGEKLFFGSGTQLSVL.

This clone has just one count. This rearrangement joins TRBV5-1 to TRBJ2-2, with 7 bases that match TRBD2. This CDR3 region has 16 residues. After removal of 4 bases from V and 4 bases from J, the junction contained 10 bases not matched to a gene. Germline-derived CDR1 and CDR2 are SGHRS and YFSETQ. The CDR3 sequence: CASSETRLAGTGELFF. DNA of the CDR3: TGCGCCAGCAGCGAGACTCGACTAGCTGGCACCGGGGAGCTGTTTTTT.

In this sample, this clone turned up a few times. The CDR3 spells CASSIGRGNQPQHF. CDR3 nucleotides: TGTGCCAGTAGTATTGGACGAGGCAATCAGCCCCAGCATTTT. The rearrangement joins TRBV19 to TRBJ1-5; no definite D call. CDR1 LNHDA and CDR2 SQIVND come from the germline V gene (reference sequence). The CDR3 totals 14 residues. The V and J ends lost 3 bases and 2 bases respectively, with 8 bases between them.

This clone was seen once. The chain is built from TRBV7-2 and TRBJ2-2; D could derive from TRBD1 or TRBD2 (7 bases each). Germline V gives CDR1 SGHTA, CDR2 FQGNSA. V lost 3 bases and J lost 9, with 17 bases in between. This CDR3 spans 15 amino acids. The CDR3 spells CASSFDQGGPRELFF. The CDR3 coding sequence is TGTGCCAGCAGCTTCGACCAGGGGGGGCCGCGGGAGCTGTTTTTT.

The gene calls are TRBV7-9 and TRBJ2-1; possibly TRBD1 or TRBD2 for D (5 bases each). The V gene's germline CDR1 is SEHNR and CDR2 FQNEAQ (reference sequence). The CDR3 has 14 residues. V dropped 5 bases and J dropped 8 bases, with 16 bases sitting between them. The CDR3: CASSPAGLGDEQFF. CDR3 bases: TGTGCCAGCAGCCCCGCTGGTTTGGGGGATGAGCAGTTCTTC.

This chain joins TRBV9 and TRBJ1-2; no reliable D call. Trimming stripped 0 bases from V and 1 base from J, with 7 bases between. Germline V gene sequence: CDR1 SGDLS, CDR2 YYNGEE. This CDR3 has 14 residues. CDR3 sequence (DNA): TGTGCCAGCAGCGTAGGTCCGGATAACTATGGCTACACCTTC. Its protein is CASSVGPDNYGYTF.